Presented here are 13 T cell receptor beta chains from one specimen sequenced in a study of T cells in women clearing cervical HPV infection. Profiling relied on immunoSEQ multiplex PCR, and the TCRdb table lists in-frame clones only, not all of them. The sample's table shows 30,000 to 35,000 clones. The sample was blood buffy coat. Every receptor here comes from a woman aged 18 to 75 with a cervical HPV16 infection that either progressed to CIN3+ or cleared (not recorded which).

Concerning this clone: The CDR3 end falls 3 residues outside the read, so it is completed with the germline J gene. V is TRBV18 and J is TRBJ1-6; 7 bases are shared with TRBD1. Germline trimming cut 6 bases from V and 7 bases from J; bases unmatched to any gene: 9. Germline values: CDR1 KGHSH, CDR2 LQKENI. The CDR3 runs to 15 residues. The CDR3 bases that were read are TGTGCCAGCTCCCCAAGTTACAGGGGAAATTCACCC. This codes for CASSPSYRGNSP. From start to end, the CDR3 is CASSPSYRGNSPLHF.

CDR3 DNA (partial): TGTGCCAGCAGTGCCCCCCTGGACAGGTCTGGTGGC. Its translation is CASSAPLDRSGG. Given in full, the CDR3 is CASSAPLDRSGGYTF. The chain couples TRBV6-1 to TRBJ1-2; 7 bases match TRBD1. The CDR3 end lies 3 residues beyond the end of the read and is filled in from the germline J gene. CDR3 size: 15 residues. Germline V gene sequence: CDR1 MNHNS, CDR2 SASEGT. The V gene end was trimmed by 4 bases and the J gene end by 7 bases; junction bases not matched to a gene: 12.

For this clone: The read ends 3 residues shy of where the CDR3 ends; the end is completed using the germline J gene. This chain uses TRBV7-2 with TRBJ2-3; no clear D. The CDR3 totals 12 residues. The ends were cut back, 5 bases at V and 3 bases at J, with 6 bases in the middle. Per the germline V gene, CDR1 is SGHTA and CDR2 is FQGNSA. The CDR3 bases that were read are TGTGCCAGCAGCCCCACAACAGATACG. Translation: CASSPTTDT. In full, the CDR3 reads CASSPTTDTQYF.

With respect to this clone: The read halts 3 residues ahead of the CDR3 end, with the missing end drawn from the germline J gene. J is TRBJ2-2 and V is TRBV13; possible D gene TRBD1, 5 bases. This CDR3 has 14 amino acids. CDR1 and CDR2 from the germline V gene are PRHDT and FYEKMQ (reference sequence). The CDR3: CASSFQTGANVLFF. Incomplete CDR3 DNA: TGTGCCAGCAGCTTTCAAACTGGGGCCAACGTG.

As to this clone: The read terminates 3 residues before the CDR3 end, so the remaining end is supplied by the germline J gene. The V and J genes are TRBV20-1 and TRBJ2-5; D is possibly TRBD2 (5 bases). Per the germline V gene, CDR1 is DFQATT and CDR2 is SNEGSKA (reference sequence). V lost 6 bases and J lost 5, with 13 bases in between. The CDR3 has 12 residues. CDR3 in amino acids: CSALLRGETQYF. Partial CDR3 DNA: TGCAGTGCCCTCCTCCGCGGGGAGACC.

Note on this clone: Sequencing ends 3 residues short of the CDR3 end; the germline J gene provides the rest. The chain carries TRBV5-1 and TRBJ1-1, with a possible D match to TRBD1 (6 bases). The germline V gene has CDR1 SGHRS and CDR2 YFSETQ. This CDR3 spans 12 amino acids. Deletions cut 4 bases from V and 6 bases from J, with 10 bases between. The sequenced part of the CDR3 DNA is TGCGCCAGCAGCCGGGACATGGCTGAA. It encodes CASSRDMAE. The entire CDR3 protein reads CASSRDMAEAFF.

As concerns this clone: The read ends 3 residues shy of where the CDR3 ends; the end is completed using the germline J gene. The V gene is TRBV6-2 or TRBV6-3, the J gene TRBJ2-3, with a possible D match to TRBD1 (6 bases). The CDR3 contains 16 residues. Germline loops: CDR1 MNHEY, CDR2 SVGEGT. V lost 5 bases and J lost 2, with 17 bases in between. The CDR3 DNA, read in part, is TGTGCCAGCAGTCATGACAGGTCTCCCTACACAGATACG. Translated, it gives CASSHDRSPYTDT. The whole CDR3 is CASSHDRSPYTDTQYF.

CDR3 region: CATLRETQYF. Partial CDR3 DNA: TGTGCCACCCTCCGGGAGACC. The chain employs TRBV6-2 or TRBV6-3 and TRBJ2-5; D remains ambiguous. The read ends 3 residues early relative to the CDR3; the germline J gene fills the gap. The length of the CDR3 is 10 residues. Germline CDR1 is MNHEY and CDR2 is SVGEGT. V was shortened by 10 bases and J by 5 bases, with 8 bases between the two germline ends.

On this clone itself: The read gets to within 3 residues of the CDR3 end, and the germline J gene fills in the rest. The V and J genes are TRBV12-3 or TRBV12-4 and TRBJ2-6; possible D gene TRBD2, 5 bases. V lost 6 bases and J 4 bases, leaving 16 bases between the germline ends. The CDR3 spans 16 residues. The chain's CDR3 is CASSPGLPTGANVLTF. The covered CDR3 bases are TGTGCCAGCAGCCCAGGACTCCCCACAGGGGCCAACGTC.

On this clone itself: The read is 3 residues too short to cover the CDR3 end, so that end is filled in from the germline J gene. The V call is TRBV18, the J call TRBJ2-2, with 9 bases fitting TRBD1. The CDR3 runs 14 residues. Germline CDR1 reads KGHSH; CDR2 reads LQKENI. The CDR3 reads CASSPRTGDEKLFF. The part of the CDR3 DNA that was read is TGTGCCAGCTCACCAAGGACAGGGGATGAAAAG.

As to this clone: The read finishes 3 residues shy of the CDR3 end, and the germline J gene is used to complete it. J is TRBJ2-4 and V is TRBV20-1; 9 bases fit TRBD2. Germline assignment: CDR1 DFQATT and CDR2 SNEGSKA (reference sequence). The CDR3 is 15 residues long. The CDR3 sequence: CSATSYSGRGETQYF. The covered CDR3 bases are TGCAGTGCTACGTCCTATAGCGGGAGAGGGGAGACT.

For this clone: The read stops 3 residues short of the end of the CDR3; the missing end is completed from the germline J gene. The J gene is TRBJ2-7, the V gene TRBV20-1; D is perhaps TRBD1 (6 bases). The CDR3 is made up of 13 amino acids. Germline V gene sequence: CDR1 DFQATT, CDR2 SNEGSKA (reference sequence). Trimming removed 3 bases from V and 2 bases from J, with 11 bases in between. CDR3 loop: CSASHGTTYEQYF. The part of the CDR3 DNA that was read is TGCAGTGCTAGCCACGGGACAACCTACGAG.

CDR3 DNA (partial): TGTGCCAGCAGTTCAGGGGAAACCGGGGAG. Translated, it gives CASSSGETGE. The entire CDR3 sequence reads CASSSGETGELFF. V and J are TRBV2 and TRBJ2-2, with a tentative D call TRBD1 (6 bases). The read terminates 3 residues before the CDR3 end, so the remaining end is supplied by the germline J gene. The length of the CDR3 is 13 residues. Germline CDR1 SNHLY, CDR2 FYNNEI. V dropped 5 bases and J dropped 5 bases, with 9 bases sitting between them.